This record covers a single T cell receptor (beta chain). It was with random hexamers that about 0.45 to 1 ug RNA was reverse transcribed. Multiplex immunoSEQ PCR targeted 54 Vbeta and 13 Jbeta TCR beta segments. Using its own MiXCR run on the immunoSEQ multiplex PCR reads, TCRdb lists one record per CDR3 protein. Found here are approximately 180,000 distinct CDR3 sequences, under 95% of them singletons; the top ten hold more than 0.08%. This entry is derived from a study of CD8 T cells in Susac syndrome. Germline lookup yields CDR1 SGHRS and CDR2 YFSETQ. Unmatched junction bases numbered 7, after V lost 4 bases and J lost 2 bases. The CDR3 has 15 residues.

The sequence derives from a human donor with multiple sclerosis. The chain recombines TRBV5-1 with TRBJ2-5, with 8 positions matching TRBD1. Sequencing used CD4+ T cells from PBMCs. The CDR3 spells CASSAQTGGQETQYF. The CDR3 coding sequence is TGCGCCAGCAGCGCTCAAACAGGGGGACAAGAGACCCAGTACTTC.